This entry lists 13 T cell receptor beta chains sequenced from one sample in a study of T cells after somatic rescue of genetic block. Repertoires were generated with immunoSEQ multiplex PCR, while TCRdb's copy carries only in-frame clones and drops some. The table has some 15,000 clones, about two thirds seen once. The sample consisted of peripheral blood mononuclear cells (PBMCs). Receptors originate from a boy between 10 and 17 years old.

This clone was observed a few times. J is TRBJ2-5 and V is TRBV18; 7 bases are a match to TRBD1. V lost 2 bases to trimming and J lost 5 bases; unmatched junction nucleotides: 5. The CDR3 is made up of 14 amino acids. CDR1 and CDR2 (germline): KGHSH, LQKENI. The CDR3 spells CASSPYRGVETQYF. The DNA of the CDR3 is TGTGCCAGCTCACCATACAGGGGAGTGGAGACCCAGTACTTC.

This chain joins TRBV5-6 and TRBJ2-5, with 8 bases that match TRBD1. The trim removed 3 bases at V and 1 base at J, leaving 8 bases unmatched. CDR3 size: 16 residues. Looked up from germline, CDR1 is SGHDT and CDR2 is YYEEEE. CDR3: CASSYDRGWTQETQYF. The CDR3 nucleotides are TGTGCCAGCAGCTACGACAGGGGTTGGACCCAAGAGACCCAGTACTTC.

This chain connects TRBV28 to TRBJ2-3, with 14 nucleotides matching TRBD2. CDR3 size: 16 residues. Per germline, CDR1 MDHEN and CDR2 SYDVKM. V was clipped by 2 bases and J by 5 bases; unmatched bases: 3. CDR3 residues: CASSLIGLAGGDTQYF. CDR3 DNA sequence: TGTGCCAGCAGTTTAATTGGACTAGCGGGGGGAGATACGCAGTATTTT. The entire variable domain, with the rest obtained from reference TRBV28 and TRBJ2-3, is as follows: DVKVTQSSRYLVKRTGEKVFLECVQDMDHENMFWYRQDPGLGLRLIYFSYDVKMKEKGDIPEGYSVSREKKERFSLILESASTNQTSMYLCASSLIGLAGGDTQYFGPGTRLTVL.

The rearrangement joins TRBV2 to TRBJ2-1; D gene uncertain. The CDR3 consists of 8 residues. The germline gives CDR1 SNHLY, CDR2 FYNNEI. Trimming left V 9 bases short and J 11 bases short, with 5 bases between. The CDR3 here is CASGKQFF. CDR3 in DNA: TGTGCCAGTGGGAAGCAGTTCTTC.

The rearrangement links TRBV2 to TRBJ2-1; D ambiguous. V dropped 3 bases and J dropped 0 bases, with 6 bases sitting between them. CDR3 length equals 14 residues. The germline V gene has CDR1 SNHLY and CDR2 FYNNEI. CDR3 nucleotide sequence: TGTGCCAGCAGTGATGAGTTCTCCTACAATGAGCAGTTCTTC. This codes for CASSDEFSYNEQFF.

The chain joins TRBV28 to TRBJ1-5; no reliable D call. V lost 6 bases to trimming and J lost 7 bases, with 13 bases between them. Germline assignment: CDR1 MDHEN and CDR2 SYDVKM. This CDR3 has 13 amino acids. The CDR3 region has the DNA TGTGCCAGCAGGGATGTGGAAGTCCAGCCCCAGCATTTT. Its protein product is CASRDVEVQPQHF.

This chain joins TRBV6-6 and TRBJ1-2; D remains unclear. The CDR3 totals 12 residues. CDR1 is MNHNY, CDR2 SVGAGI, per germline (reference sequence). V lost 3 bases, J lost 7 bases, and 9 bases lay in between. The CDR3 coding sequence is TGTGCCAGCAGTTATGCAAAGGCTGGCTACACCTTC. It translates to CASSYAKAGYTF.

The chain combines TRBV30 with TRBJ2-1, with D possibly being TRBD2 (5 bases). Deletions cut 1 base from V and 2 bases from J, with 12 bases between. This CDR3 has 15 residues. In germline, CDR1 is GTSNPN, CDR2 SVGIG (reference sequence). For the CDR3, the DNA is TGTGCCTGGAGTGAGTCTAGCCCGGCCTACAATGAGCAGTTCTTC. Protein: CAWSESSPAYNEQFF.

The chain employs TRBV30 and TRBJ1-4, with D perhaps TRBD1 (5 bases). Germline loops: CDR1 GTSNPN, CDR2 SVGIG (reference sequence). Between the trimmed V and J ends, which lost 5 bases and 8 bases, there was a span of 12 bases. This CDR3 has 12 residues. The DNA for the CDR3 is TGTGCCTGGCAACGGGACGGCGAAAAACTGTTTTTT. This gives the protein CAWQRDGEKLFF.

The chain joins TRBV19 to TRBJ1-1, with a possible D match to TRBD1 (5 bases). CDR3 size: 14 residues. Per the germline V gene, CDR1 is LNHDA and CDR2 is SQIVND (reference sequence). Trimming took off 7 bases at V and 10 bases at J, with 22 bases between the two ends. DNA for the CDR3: TGTGCCAGTACCTTGATATGGAGCGCGCAGGGAGCTTTCTTT. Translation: CASTLIWSAQGAFF.

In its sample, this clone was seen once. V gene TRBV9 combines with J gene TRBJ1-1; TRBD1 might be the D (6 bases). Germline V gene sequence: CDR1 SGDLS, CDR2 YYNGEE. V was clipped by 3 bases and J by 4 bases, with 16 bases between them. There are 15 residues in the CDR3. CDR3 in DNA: TGTGCCAGCAGCGAGACCATCGACAGGTTCACTGAAGCTTTCTTT. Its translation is CASSETIDRFTEAFF.

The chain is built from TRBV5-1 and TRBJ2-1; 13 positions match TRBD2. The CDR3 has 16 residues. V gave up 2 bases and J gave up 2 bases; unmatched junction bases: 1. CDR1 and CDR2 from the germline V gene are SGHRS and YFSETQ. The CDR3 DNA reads TGCGCCAGCAGCTTAACTAGCGGGGGGGCCTACAATGAGCAGTTCTTC. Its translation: CASSLTSGGAYNEQFF.

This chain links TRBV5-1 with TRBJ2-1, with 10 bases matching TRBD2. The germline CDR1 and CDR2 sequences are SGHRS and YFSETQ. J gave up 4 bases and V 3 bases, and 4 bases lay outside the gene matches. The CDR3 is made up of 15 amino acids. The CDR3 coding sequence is TGCGCCAGCAGCTCCGGGACTAGCGTATACAATGAGCAGTTCTTC. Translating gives CASSSGTSVYNEQFF.